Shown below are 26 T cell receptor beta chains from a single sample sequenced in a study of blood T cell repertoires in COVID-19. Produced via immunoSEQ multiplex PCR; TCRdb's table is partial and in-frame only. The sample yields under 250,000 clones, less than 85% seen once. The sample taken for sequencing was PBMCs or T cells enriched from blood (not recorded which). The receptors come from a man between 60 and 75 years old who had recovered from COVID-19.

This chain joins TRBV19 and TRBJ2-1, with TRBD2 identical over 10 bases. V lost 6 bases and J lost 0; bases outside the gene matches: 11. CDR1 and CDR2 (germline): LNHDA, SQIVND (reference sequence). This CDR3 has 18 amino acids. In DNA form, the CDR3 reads TGTGCCAGTAGACATTTGAGCGGGGGGGACTCCTCCTACAATGAGCAGTTCTTC. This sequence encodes CASRHLSGGDSSYNEQFF.

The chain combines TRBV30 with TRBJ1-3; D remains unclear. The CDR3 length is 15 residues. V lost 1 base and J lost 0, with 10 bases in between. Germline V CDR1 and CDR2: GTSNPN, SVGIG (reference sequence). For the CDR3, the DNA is TGTGCCTGGAGTGGAGGTTGGAGCTCTGGAAACACCATATATTTT. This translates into CAWSGGWSSGNTIYF.

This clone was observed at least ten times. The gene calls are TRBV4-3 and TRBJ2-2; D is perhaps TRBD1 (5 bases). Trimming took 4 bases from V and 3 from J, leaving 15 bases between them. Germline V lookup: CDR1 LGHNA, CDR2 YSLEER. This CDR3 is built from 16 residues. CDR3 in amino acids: CASSLVAFRDTGELFF. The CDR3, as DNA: TGCGCCAGCAGCCTTGTCGCGTTCAGGGACACCGGGGAGCTGTTTTTT.

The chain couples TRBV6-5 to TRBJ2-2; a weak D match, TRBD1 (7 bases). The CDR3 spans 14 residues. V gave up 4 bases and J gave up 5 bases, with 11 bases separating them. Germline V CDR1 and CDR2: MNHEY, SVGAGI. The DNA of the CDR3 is TGTGCCAGCAGTTTCCAGGGGGGAACCGGGGAGCTGTTTTTT. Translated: CASSFQGGTGELFF.

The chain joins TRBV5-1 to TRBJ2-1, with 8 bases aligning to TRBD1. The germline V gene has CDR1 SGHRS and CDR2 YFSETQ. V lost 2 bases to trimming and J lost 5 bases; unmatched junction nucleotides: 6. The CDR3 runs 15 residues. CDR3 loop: CASSFQDRVDNEQFF. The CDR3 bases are TGCGCCAGCAGCTTCCAGGACAGGGTCGACAATGAGCAGTTCTTC.

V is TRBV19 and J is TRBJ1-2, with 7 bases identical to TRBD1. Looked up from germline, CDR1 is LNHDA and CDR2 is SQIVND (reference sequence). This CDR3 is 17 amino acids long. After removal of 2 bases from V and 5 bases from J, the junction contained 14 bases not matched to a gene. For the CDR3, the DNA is TGTGCCAGTAGTATAAGATTAAGGCGGACAGGCCCGTATGGCTACACCTTC. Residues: CASSIRLRRTGPYGYTF.

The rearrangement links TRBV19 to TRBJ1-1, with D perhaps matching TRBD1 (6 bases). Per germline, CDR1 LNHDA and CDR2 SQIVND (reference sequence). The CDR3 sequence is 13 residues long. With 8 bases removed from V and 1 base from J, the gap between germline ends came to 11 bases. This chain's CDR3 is CASRQEQNTEAFF. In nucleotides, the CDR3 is TGTGCCAGTCGACAGGAGCAGAACACTGAAGCTTTCTTT.

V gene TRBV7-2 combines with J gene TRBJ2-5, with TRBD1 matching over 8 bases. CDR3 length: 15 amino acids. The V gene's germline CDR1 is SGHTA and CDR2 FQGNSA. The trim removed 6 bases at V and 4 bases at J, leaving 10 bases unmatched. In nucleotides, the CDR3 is TGTGCCAGCAGTACAGGGGGTGGGGGCCGAGAGACCCAGTACTTC. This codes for CASSTGGGGRETQYF.

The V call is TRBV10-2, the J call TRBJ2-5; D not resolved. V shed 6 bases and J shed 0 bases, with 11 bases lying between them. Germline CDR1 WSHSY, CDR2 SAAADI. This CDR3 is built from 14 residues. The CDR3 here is CASRETVYQETQYF. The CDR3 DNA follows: TGCGCCAGCAGGGAAACAGTGTACCAAGAGACCCAGTACTTC.

The CDR3 DNA is TGTGCCTGGAGCGCTACCCTACTTAGCGGGGGGCACAATGAGCAGTTCTTC. It is translated as CAWSATLLSGGHNEQFF. The chain has TRBV30 and TRBJ2-1; TRBD2 matches 10 bases. Germline values: CDR1 GTSNPN, CDR2 SVGIG (reference sequence). The CDR3 consists of 17 residues. V trimming: 3 bases; J trimming: 5 bases; junction bases outside the gene matches: 13. Together with reference TRBV30 and TRBJ2-1, the CDR3 gives the full variable domain: SQTIHQWPATLVQPVGSPLSLECTVEGTSNPNLYWYRQAAGRGLQLLFYSVGIGQISSEVPQNLSASRPQDRQFILSSKKLLLSDSGFYLCAWSATLLSGGHNEQFFGPGTRLTVL.

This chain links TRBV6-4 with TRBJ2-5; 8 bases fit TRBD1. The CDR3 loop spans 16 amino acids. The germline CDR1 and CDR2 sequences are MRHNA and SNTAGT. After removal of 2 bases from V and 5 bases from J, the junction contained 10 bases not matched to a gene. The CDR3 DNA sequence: TGTGCCAGCAGTGACCCCGTGACAGGGGTTCTCGAGACCCAGTACTTC. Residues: CASSDPVTGVLETQYF.

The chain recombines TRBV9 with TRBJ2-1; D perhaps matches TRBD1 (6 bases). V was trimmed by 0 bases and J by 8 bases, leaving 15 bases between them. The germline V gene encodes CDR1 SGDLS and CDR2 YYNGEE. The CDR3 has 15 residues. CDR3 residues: CASSVVVGRGYEQFF. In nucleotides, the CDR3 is TGTGCCAGCAGCGTAGTAGTGGGCAGGGGCTATGAGCAGTTCTTC. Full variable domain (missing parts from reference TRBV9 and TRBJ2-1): DSGVTQTPKHLITATGQRVTLRCSPRSGDLSVYWYQQSLDQGLQFLIQYYNGEERAKGNILERFSAQQFPDLHSELNLSSLELGDSALYFCASSVVVGRGYEQFFGPGTRLTVL.

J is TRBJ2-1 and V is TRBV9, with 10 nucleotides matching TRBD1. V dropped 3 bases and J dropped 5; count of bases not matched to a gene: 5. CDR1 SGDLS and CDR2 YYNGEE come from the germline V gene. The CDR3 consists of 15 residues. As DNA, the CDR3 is TGTGCCAGCAGCGAATCCGGGACAGGGGACAATGAGCAGTTCTTC. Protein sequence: CASSESGTGDNEQFF.

The CDR3 nucleotides are TGTGCCAGCAGCTTGGGCCAAGAGAATTCACCCCTCCACTTT. Translating gives CASSLGQENSPLHF. The chain carries TRBV7-8 and TRBJ1-6; D remains ambiguous. From germline, CDR1 is SGHVS and CDR2 FQNEAQ. Trimming removed 3 bases from V and 7 bases from J, with 10 bases in between. The CDR3 has 14 residues.

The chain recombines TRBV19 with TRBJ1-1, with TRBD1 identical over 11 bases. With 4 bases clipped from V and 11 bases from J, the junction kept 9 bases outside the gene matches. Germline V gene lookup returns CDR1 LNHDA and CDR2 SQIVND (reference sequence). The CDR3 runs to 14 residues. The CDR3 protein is CASSTRTGGVSAFF. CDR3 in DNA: TGTGCCAGTAGTACCCGGACAGGGGGCGTTTCGGCTTTCTTT.

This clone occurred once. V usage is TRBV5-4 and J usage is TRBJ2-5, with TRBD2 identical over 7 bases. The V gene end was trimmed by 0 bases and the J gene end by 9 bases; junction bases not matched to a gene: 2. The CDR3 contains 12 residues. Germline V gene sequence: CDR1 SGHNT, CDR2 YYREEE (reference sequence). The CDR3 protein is CASSLDGGAQYF. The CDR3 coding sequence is TGTGCCAGCAGCTTGGATGGGGGGGCCCAGTACTTC.

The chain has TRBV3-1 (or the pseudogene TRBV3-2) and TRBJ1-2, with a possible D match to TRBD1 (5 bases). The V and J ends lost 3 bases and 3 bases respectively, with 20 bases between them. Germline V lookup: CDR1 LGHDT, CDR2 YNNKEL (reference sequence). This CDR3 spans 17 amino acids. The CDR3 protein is CASSHPGLPRTDYGYTF. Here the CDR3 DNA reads TGTGCCAGCAGCCATCCGGGACTACCCCGCACAGACTATGGCTACACCTTC.

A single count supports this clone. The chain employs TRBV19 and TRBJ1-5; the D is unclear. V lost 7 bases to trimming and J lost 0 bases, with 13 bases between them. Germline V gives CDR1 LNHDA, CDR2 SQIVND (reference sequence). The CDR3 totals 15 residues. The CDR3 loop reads CASTLGRYSNQPQHF. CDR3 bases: TGTGCCAGTACCCTCGGGAGGTATAGCAATCAGCCCCAGCATTTT.

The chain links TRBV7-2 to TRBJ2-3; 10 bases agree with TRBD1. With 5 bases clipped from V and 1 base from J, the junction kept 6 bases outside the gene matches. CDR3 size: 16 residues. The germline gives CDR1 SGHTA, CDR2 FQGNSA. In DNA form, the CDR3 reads TGTGCCAGCAGCCCCTGGACAGGGGGTGGCACAGATACGCAGTATTTT. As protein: CASSPWTGGGTDTQYF.

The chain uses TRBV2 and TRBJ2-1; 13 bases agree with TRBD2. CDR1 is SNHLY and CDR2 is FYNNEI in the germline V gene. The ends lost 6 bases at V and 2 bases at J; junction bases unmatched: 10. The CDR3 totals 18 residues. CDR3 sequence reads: CASRRLAGGPETYNEQFF. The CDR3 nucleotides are TGTGCCAGCAGGAGACTAGCGGGGGGCCCTGAGACCTACAATGAGCAGTTCTTC.

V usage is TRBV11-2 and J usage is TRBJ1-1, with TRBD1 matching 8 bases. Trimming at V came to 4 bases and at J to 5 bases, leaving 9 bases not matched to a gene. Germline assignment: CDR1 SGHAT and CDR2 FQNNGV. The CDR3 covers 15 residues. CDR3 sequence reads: CASSSHFQGATEAFF. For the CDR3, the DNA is TGTGCCAGCAGCTCCCATTTTCAGGGGGCGACTGAAGCTTTCTTT. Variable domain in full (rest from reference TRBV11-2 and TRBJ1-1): EAGVAQSPRYKIIEKRQSVAFWCNPISGHATLYWYQQILGQGPKLLIQFQNNGVVDDSQLPKDRFSAERLKGVDSTLKIQPAKLEDSAVYLCASSSHFQGATEAFFGQGTRLTVV.

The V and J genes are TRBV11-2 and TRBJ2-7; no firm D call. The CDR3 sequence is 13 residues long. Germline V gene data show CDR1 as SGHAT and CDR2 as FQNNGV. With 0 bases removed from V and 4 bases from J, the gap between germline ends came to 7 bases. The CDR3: CASSLDHRYEQYF. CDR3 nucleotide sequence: TGTGCCAGCAGCTTAGATCACAGATACGAGCAGTACTTC.

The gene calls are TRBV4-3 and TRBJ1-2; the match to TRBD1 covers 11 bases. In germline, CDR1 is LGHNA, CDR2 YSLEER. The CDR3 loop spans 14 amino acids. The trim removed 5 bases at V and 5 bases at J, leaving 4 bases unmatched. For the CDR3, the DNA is TGCGCCAGCAGCTCCCGGGACAGGGGGTATGGCTACACCTTC. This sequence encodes CASSSRDRGYGYTF.

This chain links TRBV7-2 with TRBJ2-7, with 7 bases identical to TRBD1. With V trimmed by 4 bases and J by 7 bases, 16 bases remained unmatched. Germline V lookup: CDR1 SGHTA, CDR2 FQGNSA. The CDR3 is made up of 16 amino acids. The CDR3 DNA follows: TGTGCCAGCAGCTCCTTCCTCCCGGGACAGCTAGGAGAGCAGTACTTC. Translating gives CASSSFLPGQLGEQYF.

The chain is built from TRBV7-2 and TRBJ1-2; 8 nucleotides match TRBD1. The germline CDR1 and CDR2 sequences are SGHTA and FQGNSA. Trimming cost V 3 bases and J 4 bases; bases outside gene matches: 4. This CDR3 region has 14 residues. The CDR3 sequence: CASSFRTGTYGYTF. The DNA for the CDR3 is TGTGCCAGCAGCTTTAGGACAGGGACCTATGGCTACACCTTC.

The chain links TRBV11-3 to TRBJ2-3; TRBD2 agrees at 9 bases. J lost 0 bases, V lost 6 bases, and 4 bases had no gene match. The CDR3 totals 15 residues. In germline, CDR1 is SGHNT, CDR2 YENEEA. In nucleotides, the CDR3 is TGTGCCAGCAGTCACCTAGCGGGGAGCACAGATACGCAGTATTTT. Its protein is CASSHLAGSTDTQYF.